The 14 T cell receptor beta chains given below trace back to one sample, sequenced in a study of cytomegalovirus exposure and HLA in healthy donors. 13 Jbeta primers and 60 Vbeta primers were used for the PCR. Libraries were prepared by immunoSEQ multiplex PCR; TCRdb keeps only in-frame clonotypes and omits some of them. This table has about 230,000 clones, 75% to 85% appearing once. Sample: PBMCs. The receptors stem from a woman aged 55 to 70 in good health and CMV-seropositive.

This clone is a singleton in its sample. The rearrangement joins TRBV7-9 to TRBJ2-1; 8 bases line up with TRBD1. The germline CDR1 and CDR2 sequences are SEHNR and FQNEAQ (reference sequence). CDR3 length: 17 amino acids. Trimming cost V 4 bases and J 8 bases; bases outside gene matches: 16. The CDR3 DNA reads TGTGCCAGCAGCTCTCCCCGGAGACAGGGGTTTGGCGATGAGCAGTTCTTC. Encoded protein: CASSSPRRQGFGDEQFF. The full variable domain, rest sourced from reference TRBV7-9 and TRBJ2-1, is DTGVSQNPRHKITKRGQNVTFRCDPISEHNRLYWYRQTLGQGPEFLTYFQNEAQLEKSRLLSDRFSAERPKGSFSTLEIQRTEQGDSAMYLCASSSPRRQGFGDEQFFGPGTRLTVL.

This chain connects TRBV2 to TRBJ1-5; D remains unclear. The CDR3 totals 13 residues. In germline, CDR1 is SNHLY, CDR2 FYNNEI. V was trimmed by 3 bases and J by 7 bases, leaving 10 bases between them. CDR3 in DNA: TGTGCCAGCAGTGAGGGTGGAGGGCAGCCCCAGCATTTT. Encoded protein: CASSEGGGQPQHF.

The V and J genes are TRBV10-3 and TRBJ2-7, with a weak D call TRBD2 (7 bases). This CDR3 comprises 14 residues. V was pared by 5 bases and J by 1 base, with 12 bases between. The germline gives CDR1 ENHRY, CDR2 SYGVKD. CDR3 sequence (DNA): TGTGCCATCAGTTCAGGGGAGGGGTCCTACGAGCAGTACTTC. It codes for CAISSGEGSYEQYF.

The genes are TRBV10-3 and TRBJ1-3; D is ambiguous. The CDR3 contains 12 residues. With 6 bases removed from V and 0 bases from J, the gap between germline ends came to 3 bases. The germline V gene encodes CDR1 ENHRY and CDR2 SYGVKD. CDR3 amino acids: CAIRASGNTIYF. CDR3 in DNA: TGTGCCATCAGGGCCTCTGGAAACACCATATATTTT.

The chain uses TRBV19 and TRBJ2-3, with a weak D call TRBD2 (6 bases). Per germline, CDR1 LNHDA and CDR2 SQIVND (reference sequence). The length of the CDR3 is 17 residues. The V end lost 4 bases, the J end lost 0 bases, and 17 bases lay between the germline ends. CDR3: CASSKREVKSSTDTQYF. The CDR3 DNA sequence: TGTGCCAGTAGTAAGAGGGAGGTGAAATCTAGCACAGATACGCAGTATTTT.

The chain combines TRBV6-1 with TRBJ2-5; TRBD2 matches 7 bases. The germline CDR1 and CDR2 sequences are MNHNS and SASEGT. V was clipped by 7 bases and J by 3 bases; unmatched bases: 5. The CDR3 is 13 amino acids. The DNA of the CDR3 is TGTGCCAGCACAGAGCTAGCGGAAGAGACCCAGTACTTC. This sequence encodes CASTELAEETQYF.

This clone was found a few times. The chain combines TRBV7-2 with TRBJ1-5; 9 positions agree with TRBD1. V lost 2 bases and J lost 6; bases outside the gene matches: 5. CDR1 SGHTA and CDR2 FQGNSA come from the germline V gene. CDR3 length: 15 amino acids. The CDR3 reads CASSLTGGASQPQHF. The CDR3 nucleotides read TGTGCCAGCAGCTTAACAGGGGGCGCAAGTCAGCCCCAGCATTTT.

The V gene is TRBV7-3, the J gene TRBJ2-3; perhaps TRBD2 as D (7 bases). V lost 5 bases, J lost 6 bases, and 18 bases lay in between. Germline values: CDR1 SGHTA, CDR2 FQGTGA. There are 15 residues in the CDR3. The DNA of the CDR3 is TGTGCCAGCAGCCAGGCGCGGGGGCCCCCGGATACGCAGTATTTT. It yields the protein CASSQARGPPDTQYF. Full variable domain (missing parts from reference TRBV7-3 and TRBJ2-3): GAGVSQTPSNKVTEKGKYVELRCDPISGHTALYWYRQSLGQGPEFLIYFQGTGAADDSGLPNDRFFAVRPEGSVSTLKIQRTERGDSAVYLCASSQARGPPDTQYFGPGTRLTVL.

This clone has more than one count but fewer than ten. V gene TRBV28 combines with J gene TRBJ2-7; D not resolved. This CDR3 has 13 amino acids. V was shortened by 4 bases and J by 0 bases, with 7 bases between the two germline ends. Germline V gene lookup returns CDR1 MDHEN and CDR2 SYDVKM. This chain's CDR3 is CASSSADSYEQYF. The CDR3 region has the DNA TGTGCCAGCAGTTCTGCGGACTCCTACGAGCAGTACTTC. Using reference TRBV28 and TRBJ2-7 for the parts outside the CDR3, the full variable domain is DVKVTQSSRYLVKRTGEKVFLECVQDMDHENMFWYRQDPGLGLRLIYFSYDVKMKEKGDIPEGYSVSREKKERFSLILESASTNQTSMYLCASSSADSYEQYFGPGTRLTVT.

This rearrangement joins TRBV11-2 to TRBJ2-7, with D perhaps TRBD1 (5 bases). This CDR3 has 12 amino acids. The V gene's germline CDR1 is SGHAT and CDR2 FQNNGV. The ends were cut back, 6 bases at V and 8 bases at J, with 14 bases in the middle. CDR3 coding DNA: TGTGCCAGCAGTTCTACAGGCGGCAAGCAGTACTTC. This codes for CASSSTGGKQYF.

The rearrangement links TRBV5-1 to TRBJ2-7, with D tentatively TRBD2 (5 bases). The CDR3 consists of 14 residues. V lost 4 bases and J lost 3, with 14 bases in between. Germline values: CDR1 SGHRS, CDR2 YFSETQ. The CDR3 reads CASSPRELDYEQYF. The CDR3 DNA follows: TGCGCCAGCAGCCCCCGGGAACTAGACTACGAGCAGTACTTC.

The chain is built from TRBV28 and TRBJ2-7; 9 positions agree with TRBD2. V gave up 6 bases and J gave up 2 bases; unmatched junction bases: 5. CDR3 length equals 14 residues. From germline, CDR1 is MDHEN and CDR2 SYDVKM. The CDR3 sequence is CASRPGTSPYEQYF. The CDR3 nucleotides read TGTGCCAGCAGACCCGGGACTAGCCCCTACGAGCAGTACTTC.

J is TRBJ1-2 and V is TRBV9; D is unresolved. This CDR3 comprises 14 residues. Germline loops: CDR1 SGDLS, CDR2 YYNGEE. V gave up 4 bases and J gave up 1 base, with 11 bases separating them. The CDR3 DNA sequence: TGTGCCAGCAGCCCGGGGAATTTTAACTATGGCTACACCTTC. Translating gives CASSPGNFNYGYTF.

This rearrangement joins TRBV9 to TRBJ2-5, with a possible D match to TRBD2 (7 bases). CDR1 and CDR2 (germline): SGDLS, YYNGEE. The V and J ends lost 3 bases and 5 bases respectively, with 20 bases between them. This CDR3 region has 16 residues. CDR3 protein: CASSALGGGAGETQYF. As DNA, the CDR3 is TGTGCCAGCAGCGCATTAGGGGGAGGGGCCGGGGAGACCCAGTACTTC.